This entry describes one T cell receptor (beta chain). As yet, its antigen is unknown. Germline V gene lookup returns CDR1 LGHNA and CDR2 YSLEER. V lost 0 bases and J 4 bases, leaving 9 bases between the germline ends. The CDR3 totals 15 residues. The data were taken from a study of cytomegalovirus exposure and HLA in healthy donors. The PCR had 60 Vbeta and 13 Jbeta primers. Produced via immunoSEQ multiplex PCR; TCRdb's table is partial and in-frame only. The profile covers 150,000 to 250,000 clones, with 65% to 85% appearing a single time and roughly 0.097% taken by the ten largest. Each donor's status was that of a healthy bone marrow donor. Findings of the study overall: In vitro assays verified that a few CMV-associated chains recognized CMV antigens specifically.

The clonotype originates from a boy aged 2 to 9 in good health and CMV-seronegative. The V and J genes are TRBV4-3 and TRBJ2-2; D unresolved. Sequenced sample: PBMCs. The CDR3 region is CASSQEQQSTGELFF. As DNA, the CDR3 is TGCGCCAGCAGCCAAGAACAGCAATCCACCGGGGAGCTGTTTTTT.